These T cell receptor beta chains were read from a single sample in a study of blood T cell repertoires in COVID-19. Only in-frame clones appear in the TCRdb table, and some are missing; sequencing was by immunoSEQ multiplex PCR. Of 140,000 to 150,000 clones listed, about four fifths are singletons. Sequenced: peripheral blood. These receptor sequences come from a man aged 65 to 79 who had recovered from COVID-19. Both conserved end residues are part of each CDR3. The order of the fields is D gene, clone size, J gene, CDR3 length, V gene, CDR3 protein, CDR3 DNA. D genes are given only for firm matches. The size field is filled for only some rows; it gives once, few, many or a size class.

>.|.|TRBJ2-3|14|TRBV5-4
CASSSRLWTDTQYF
TGTGCCAGCAGCTCCAGACTCTGGACAGATACGCAGTATTTT
>TRBD1|many|TRBJ2-2|17|TRBV18
CASSLTGTGERTGELFF
TGTGCCAGCTCACTTACCGGGACAGGGGAGCGTACCGGGGAGCTGTTTTTT
>.|many|TRBJ2-5|13|TRBV14
CASSPFDGGTQYF
TGTGCCAGCAGCCCCTTCGACGGGGGGACCCAGTACTTC
>TRBD1|.|TRBJ2-1|15|TRBV19
CASVSNRDSYNEQFF
TGTGCCAGCGTCTCAAACCGGGACAGCTACAATGAGCAGTTCTTC
>TRBD2|.|TRBJ2-1|15|TRBV3-1/TRBV3-2
CASSFKGTNYNEQFF
TGTGCCAGCAGCTTCAAAGGGACTAACTACAATGAGCAGTTCTTC
>TRBD1|.|TRBJ1-2|15|TRBV9
CASSPRPGTGIGYTF
TGTGCCAGCAGCCCGCGTCCCGGGACAGGCATTGGCTACACCTTC
>TRBD1|.|TRBJ1-4|13|TRBV30
CAWSGTGVEKLFF
TGTGCCTGGAGTGGGACAGGGGTTGAAAAACTGTTTTTT
>.|.|TRBJ2-2|16|TRBV7-2
CASSLRGLANTGELFF
TGTGCCAGCAGCTTAAGGGGACTGGCGAACACCGGGGAGCTGTTTTTT
>.|.|TRBJ2-1|14|TRBV2
CASSLSGSYNEQFF
TGTGCCAGCAGCCTGAGCGGGTCCTACAATGAGCAGTTCTTC
>TRBD1|.|TRBJ1-6|16|TRBV7-9
CASSLSGTGINSPLHF
TGTGCCAGCAGCTTGTCCGGGACAGGGATTAATTCACCCCTCCACTTT
>TRBD2|.|TRBJ2-7|15|TRBV27
CASSRTSGGRVEQYF
TGTGCCAGCAGTAGAACTAGCGGAGGGAGGGTTGAGCAGTACTTC
>.|.|TRBJ2-7|15|TRBV23-1
CASSQSGGSACEQYF
TGCGCCAGCAGTCAATCGGGGGGATCTGCGTGCGAGCAGTACTTC
>.|.|TRBJ1-3|16|TRBV19
CASIDMGASARNTIYF
TGTGCCAGTATCGATATGGGGGCGTCCGCCAGAAACACCATATATTTT
>.|.|TRBJ2-5|16|TRBV3-1/TRBV3-2
CASSLRGASHGETQYF
TGTGCCAGCAGCCTACGCGGGGCATCTCACGGGGAGACCCAGTACTTC
>.|.|TRBJ2-7|12|TRBV29-1
CSAELPSYEQYF
TGCAGCGCGGAGCTCCCCTCCTACGAGCAGTACTTC
>TRBD1|.|TRBJ2-1|13|TRBV29-1
CSVKGQGHNEQFF
TGCAGCGTTAAGGGACAGGGGCACAATGAGCAGTTCTTC
>.|few|TRBJ2-1|14|TRBV4-1
CASSHPAGADEQFF
TGCGCCAGCAGCCACCCGGCAGGGGCCGATGAGCAGTTCTTC
>TRBD2|.|TRBJ2-2|17|TRBV11-2
CASSLWLAGEGTGELFF
TGTGCCAGCAGCTTATGGCTAGCGGGAGAAGGAACCGGGGAGCTGTTTTTT
>TRBD1|.|TRBJ1-1|14|TRBV9
CASSPSDRAGEAFF
TGTGCCAGCAGCCCCTCGGACAGGGCAGGGGAAGCTTTCTTT
>TRBD1|few|TRBJ2-7|16|TRBV9
CASSRFSGGPGHEQYF
TGTGCCAGCAGCAGGTTCTCAGGGGGCCCCGGACACGAGCAGTACTTC
>TRBD2|.|TRBJ2-1|16|TRBV7-9
CASSVFSGLAGSSAFF
TGTGCCAGCAGCGTATTCTCGGGACTAGCCGGGAGTAGTGCGTTCTTC
>.|.|TRBJ1-6|12|TRBV12-3/TRBV12-4
CASSFRDSPLHF
TGTGCCAGCAGTTTTCGGGATTCACCCCTCCACTTT